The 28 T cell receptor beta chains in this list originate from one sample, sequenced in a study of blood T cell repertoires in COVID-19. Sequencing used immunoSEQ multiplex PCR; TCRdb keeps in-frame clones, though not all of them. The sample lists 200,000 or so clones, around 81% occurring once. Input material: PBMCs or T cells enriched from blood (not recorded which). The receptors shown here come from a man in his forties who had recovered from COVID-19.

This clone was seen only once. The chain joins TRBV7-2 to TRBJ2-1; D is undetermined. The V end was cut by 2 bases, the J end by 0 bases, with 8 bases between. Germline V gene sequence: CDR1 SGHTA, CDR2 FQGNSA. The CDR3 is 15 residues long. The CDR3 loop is CASSLTTSSYNEQFF. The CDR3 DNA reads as TGTGCCAGCAGCTTAACCACCAGCTCCTACAATGAGCAGTTCTTC.

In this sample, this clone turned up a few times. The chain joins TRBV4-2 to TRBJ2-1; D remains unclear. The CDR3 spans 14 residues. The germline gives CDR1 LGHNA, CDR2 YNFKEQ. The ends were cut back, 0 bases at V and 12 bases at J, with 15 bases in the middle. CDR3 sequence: CASSQDRAAGGQFF. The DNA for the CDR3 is TGTGCCAGCAGCCAAGATAGAGCTGCCGGCGGGCAGTTCTTC.

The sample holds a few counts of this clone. CDR3 amino acids: CASSQETGAGEAFF. In DNA, the CDR3 is TGCGCCAGCAGCCAAGAGACAGGGGCGGGTGAAGCTTTCTTT. The chain joins TRBV4-3 to TRBJ1-1; 8 bases are a match to TRBD1. V dropped 0 bases and J dropped 7; count of bases not matched to a gene: 4. CDR3 size: 14 residues. Per the germline V gene, CDR1 is LGHNA and CDR2 is YSLEER.

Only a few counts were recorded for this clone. DNA of the CDR3: TGTGCCACTAACCGCGACAGGGGTGGAAACACCATATATTTT. Its translation is CATNRDRGGNTIYF. This chain joins TRBV15 and TRBJ1-3, with 8 nucleotides matching TRBD1. V shed 9 bases and J 3 bases; nucleotides not matched to a gene: 7. The length of the CDR3 is 14 residues. Germline CDR1 reads LNHNV; CDR2 reads YYDKDF (reference sequence). The full variable domain, in which reference TRBV15 and TRBJ1-3 provide the parts outside the CDR3, is DAMVIQNPRYQVTQFGKPVTLSCSQTLNHNVMYWYQQKSSQAPKLLFHYYDKDFNNEADTPDNFQSRRPNTSFCFLDIRSPGLGDTAMYLCATNRDRGGNTIYFGEGSWLTVV.

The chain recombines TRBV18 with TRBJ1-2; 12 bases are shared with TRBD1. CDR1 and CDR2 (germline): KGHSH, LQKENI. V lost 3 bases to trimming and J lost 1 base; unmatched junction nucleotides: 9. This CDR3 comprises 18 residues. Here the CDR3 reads CASSPAGTGGAGNYGYTF. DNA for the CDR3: TGTGCCAGCTCACCCGCCGGGACAGGGGGCGCGGGTAACTATGGCTACACCTTC. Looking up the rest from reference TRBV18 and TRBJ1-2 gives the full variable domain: NAGVMQNPRHLVRRRGQEARLRCSPMKGHSHVYWYRQLPEEGLKFMVYLQKENIIDESGMPKERFSAEFPKEGPSILRIQQVVRGDSAAYFCASSPAGTGGAGNYGYTFGSGTRLTVV.

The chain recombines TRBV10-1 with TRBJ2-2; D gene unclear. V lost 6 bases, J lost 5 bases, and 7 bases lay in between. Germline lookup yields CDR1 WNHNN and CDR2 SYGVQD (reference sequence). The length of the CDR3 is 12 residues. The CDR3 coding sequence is TGCGCCAGCAGGGGCCGGACCGGGGAGCTGTTTTTT. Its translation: CASRGRTGELFF.

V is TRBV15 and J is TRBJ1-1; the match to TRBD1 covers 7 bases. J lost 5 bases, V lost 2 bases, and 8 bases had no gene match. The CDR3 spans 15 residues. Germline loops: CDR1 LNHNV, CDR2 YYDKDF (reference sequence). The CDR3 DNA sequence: TGTGCCACCAGCAGAAACCGACAGGGAGCTACTGAAGCTTTCTTT. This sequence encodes CATSRNRQGATEAFF.

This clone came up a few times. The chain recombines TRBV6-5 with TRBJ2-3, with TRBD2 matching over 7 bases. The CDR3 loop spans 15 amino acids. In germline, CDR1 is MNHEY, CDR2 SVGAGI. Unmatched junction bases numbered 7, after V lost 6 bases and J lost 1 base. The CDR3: CASSGGLVGTDTQYF. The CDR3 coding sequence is TGTGCCAGCAGCGGAGGACTAGTCGGCACAGATACGCAGTATTTT.

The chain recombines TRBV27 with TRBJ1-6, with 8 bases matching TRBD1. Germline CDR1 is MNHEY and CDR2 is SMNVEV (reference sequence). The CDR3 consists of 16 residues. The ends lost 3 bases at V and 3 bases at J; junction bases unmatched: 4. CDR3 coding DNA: TGTGCCAGCAGTTTCAGGGGGCAAATCTATAATTCACCCCTCCACTTT. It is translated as CASSFRGQIYNSPLHF.

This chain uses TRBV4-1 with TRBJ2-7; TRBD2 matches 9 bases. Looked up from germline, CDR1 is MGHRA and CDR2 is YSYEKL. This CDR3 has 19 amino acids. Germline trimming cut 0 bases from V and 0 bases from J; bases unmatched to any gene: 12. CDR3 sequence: CASSQDRRLAGKSSYEQYF. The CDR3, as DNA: TGCGCCAGCAGCCAAGACCGTAGGCTAGCGGGGAAAAGCTCCTACGAGCAGTACTTC.

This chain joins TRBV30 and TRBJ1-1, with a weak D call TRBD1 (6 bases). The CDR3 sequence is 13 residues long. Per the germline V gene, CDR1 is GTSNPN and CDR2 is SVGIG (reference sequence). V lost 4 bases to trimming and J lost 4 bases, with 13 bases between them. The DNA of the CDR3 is TGTGCCTGGAAAGAAGGGGGAATCACTGAAGCTTTCTTT. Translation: CAWKEGGITEAFF. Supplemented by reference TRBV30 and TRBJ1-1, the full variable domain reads SQTIHQWPATLVQPVGSPLSLECTVEGTSNPNLYWYRQAAGRGLQLLFYSVGIGQISSEVPQNLSASRPQDRQFILSSKKLLLSDSGFYLCAWKEGGITEAFFGQGTRLTVV.

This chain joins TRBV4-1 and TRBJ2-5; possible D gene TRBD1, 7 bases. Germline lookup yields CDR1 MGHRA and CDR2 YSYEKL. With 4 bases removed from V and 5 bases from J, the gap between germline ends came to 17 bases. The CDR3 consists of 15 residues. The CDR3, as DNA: TGCGCCAGCAGCCTAACGGAGGGGGCTGGGGAGACCCAGTACTTC. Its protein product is CASSLTEGAGETQYF.

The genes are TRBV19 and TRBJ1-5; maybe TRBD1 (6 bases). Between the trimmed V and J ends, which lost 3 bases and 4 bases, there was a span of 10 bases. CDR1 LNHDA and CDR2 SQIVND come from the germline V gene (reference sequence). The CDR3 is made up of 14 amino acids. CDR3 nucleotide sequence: TGTGCCAGTAGTATCAGGGGATTTAATCAGCCCCAGCATTTT. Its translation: CASSIRGFNQPQHF.

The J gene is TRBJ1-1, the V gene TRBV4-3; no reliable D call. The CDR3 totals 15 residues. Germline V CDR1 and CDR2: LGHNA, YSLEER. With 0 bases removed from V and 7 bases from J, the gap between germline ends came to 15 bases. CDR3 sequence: CASSQDKALPGEAFF. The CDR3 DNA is TGCGCCAGCAGCCAAGATAAGGCACTCCCGGGTGAAGCTTTCTTT.

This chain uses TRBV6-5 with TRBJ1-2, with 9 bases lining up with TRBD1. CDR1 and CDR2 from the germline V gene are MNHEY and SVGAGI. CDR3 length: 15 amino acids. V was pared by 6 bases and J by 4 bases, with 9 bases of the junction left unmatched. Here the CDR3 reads CASSGTGGWFYGYTF. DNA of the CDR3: TGTGCCAGCAGCGGAACAGGGGGCTGGTTCTATGGCTACACCTTC.

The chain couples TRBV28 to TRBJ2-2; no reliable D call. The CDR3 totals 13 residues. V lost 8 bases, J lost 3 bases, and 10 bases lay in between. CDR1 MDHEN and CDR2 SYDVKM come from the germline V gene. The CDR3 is CASRVGYTGELFF. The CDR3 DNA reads TGTGCCAGCCGTGTGGGCTACACCGGGGAGCTGTTTTTT. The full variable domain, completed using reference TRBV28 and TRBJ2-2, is DVKVTQSSRYLVKRTGEKVFLECVQDMDHENMFWYRQDPGLGLRLIYFSYDVKMKEKGDIPEGYSVSREKKERFSLILESASTNQTSMYLCASRVGYTGELFFGEGSRLTVL.

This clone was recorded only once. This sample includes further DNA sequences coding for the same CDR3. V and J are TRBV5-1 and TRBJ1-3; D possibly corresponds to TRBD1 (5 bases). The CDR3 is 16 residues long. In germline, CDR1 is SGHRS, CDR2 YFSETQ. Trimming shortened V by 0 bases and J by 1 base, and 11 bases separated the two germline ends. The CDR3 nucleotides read TGCGCCAGCAGCTTGGCCGCGGGGGGATCTGGAAACACCATATATTTT. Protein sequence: CASSLAAGGSGNTIYF.

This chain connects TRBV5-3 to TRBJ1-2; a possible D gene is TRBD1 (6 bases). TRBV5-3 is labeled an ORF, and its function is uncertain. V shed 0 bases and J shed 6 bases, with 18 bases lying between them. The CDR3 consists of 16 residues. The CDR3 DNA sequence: TGTGCCAGAAGCTTGGTGCGGGGGCAGGGTCTAAATGGCTACACCTTC. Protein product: CARSLVRGQGLNGYTF.

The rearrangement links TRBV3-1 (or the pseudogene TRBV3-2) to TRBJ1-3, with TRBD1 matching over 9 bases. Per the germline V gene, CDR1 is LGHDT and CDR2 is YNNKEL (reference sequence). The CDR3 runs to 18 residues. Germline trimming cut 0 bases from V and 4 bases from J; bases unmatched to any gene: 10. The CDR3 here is CASSQDGTGLSSGNTIYF. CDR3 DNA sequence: TGTGCCAGCAGCCAAGACGGGACAGGGCTCTCATCAGGAAACACCATATATTTT.

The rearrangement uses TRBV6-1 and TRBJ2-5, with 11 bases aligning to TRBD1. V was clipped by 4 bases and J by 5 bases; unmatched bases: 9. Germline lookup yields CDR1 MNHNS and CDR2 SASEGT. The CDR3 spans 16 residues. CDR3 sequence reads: CASSALGQGAQETQYF. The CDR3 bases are TGTGCCAGCAGTGCTCTCGGACAGGGGGCGCAGGAGACCCAGTACTTC.

The CDR3 DNA reads as TGTGCCAGCTTGGGTCCCGGAGAAAACTATGGCTACACCTTC. Translation gives CASLGPGENYGYTF. This chain uses TRBV18 with TRBJ1-2; no clear D gene. CDR1 is KGHSH, CDR2 LQKENI, per germline. The CDR3 has 14 amino acids. V lost 7 bases and J 2 bases, leaving 14 bases between the germline ends.

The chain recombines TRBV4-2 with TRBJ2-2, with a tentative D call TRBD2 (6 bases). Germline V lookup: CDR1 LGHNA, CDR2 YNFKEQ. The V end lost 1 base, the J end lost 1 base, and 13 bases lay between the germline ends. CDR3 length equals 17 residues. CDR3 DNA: TGTGCCAGCAGCCAAGTTTCGGGCGGGGTGAACACCGGGGAGCTGTTTTTT. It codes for CASSQVSGGVNTGELFF.

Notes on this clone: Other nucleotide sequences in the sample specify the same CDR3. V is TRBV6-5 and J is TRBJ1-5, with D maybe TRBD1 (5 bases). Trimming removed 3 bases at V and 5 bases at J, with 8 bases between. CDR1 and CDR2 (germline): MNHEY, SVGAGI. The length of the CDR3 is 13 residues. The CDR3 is CASSYDRYQPQHF. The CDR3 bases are TGTGCCAGCAGTTATGACAGATATCAGCCCCAGCATTTT.

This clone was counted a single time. CDR3 sequence reads: CASTLRQTSNQPQHF. The CDR3 nucleotides are TGTGCCAGCACCCTAAGACAGACTAGCAATCAGCCCCAGCATTTT. V is TRBV6-5 and J is TRBJ1-5, with D possibly matching TRBD1 (5 bases). Trimming shortened V by 7 bases and J by 0 bases, and 13 bases separated the two germline ends. The CDR3 length is 15 residues. Per germline, CDR1 MNHEY and CDR2 SVGAGI.

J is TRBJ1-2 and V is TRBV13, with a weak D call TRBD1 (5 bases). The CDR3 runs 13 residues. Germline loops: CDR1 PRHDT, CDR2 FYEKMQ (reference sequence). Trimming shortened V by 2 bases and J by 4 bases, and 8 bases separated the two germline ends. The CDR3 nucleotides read TGTGCCAGCAGCTTACAAAGGGGCTATGGCTACACCTTC. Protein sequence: CASSLQRGYGYTF.

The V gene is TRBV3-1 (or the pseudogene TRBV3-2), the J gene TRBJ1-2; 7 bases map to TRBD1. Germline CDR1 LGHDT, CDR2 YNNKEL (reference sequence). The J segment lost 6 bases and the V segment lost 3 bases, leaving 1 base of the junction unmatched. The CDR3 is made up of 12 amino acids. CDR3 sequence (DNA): TGTGCCAGCAGCCACAGGGGGAATGGCTACACCTTC. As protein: CASSHRGNGYTF.

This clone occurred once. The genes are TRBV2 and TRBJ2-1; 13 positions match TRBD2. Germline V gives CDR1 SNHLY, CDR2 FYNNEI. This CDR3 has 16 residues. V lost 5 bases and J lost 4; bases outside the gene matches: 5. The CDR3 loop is CASSLLAGGTYNEQFF. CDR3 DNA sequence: TGTGCCAGCAGTTTACTAGCGGGGGGGACTTACAATGAGCAGTTCTTC.

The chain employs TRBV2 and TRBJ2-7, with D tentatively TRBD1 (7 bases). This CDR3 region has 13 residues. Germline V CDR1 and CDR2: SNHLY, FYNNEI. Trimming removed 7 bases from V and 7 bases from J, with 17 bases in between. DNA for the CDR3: TGTGCCAGCATCACAGACAGGGCGGGGGAGCAGTACTTC. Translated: CASITDRAGEQYF.